This entry lists 19 T cell receptor beta chains sequenced from one sample in a study of response to subunit inactivated influenza vaccine. TCRdb recomputed calls from the RT-PCR reads with MiXCR, one row per CDR3 protein. The sample consists of approximately 700,000 distinct CDR3 sequences, roughly 14% of them appearing once. The sequencing used PBMCs from blood, collected around 14 days before vaccination. The receptors come from a man between 50 and 59 years old who received an inactivated influenza vaccine.

DNA for the CDR3: TGTGCCAGCAGTGACCGCGGGAGTTCGATAGAGACCCAGTACTTC. This sequence encodes CASSDRGSSIETQYF. The V call is TRBV2, the J call TRBJ2-5, with 7 bases matching TRBD2. The V and J ends lost 3 bases and 4 bases, in that order; junction bases with no gene match: 8. CDR3 length equals 15 residues. Germline V gene data show CDR1 as SNHLY and CDR2 as FYNNEI.

This clonotype occurred many times. The rearrangement links TRBV7-9 to TRBJ2-3, with TRBD2 as a possible D gene (7 bases). The CDR3 contains 16 residues. The germline CDR1 and CDR2 sequences are SEHNR and FQNEAQ (reference sequence). Deletions cut 6 bases from V and 1 base from J, with 17 bases between. The CDR3 loop is CASRKPRGRGTDTQYF. CDR3 nucleotide sequence: TGTGCCAGCAGAAAACCGCGGGGGCGCGGCACAGATACGCAGTATTTT.

This rearrangement joins TRBV20-1 to TRBJ2-7; D possibly matches TRBD1 or TRBD2 (5 bases each). Trimming took off 0 bases at V and 5 bases at J, with 14 bases between the two ends. CDR1 and CDR2 (germline): DFQATT, SNEGSKA (reference sequence). The CDR3 runs to 14 residues. CDR3 sequence reads: CSARERGEGHEQYF. CDR3 coding DNA: TGCAGTGCTAGAGAACGGGGCGAGGGGCACGAGCAGTACTTC.

This clonotype was recorded a few times. This chain uses TRBV30 with TRBJ2-1; 7 bases align to TRBD2. The V segment lost 5 bases and the J segment 6 bases; nucleotides outside the gene matches: 10. Germline CDR1 and CDR2: GTSNPN and SVGIG (reference sequence). CDR3 length: 14 amino acids. CDR3 nucleotide sequence: TGTGCCTGGGGGAGGGGAGGGGCATCCAATGAGCAGTTCTTC. Its translation is CAWGRGGASNEQFF.

In this sample, this clonotype turned up a few times. The chain uses TRBV12-3 or TRBV12-4 and TRBJ2-3, with D perhaps matching TRBD1 (5 bases). There are 12 residues in the CDR3. V was cut by 1 base and J by 14 bases, with 13 bases left in between. The CDR3 is CASSLGQGASYF. In DNA form, the CDR3 reads TGTGCCAGCAGTTTAGGGCAGGGCGCCTCGTATTTT.

The chain couples TRBV7-9 to TRBJ2-4, with 7 bases aligning to TRBD1. V trimming: 4 bases; J trimming: 3 bases; junction bases outside the gene matches: 6. The CDR3 sequence is 15 residues long. In germline, CDR1 is SEHNR, CDR2 FQNEAQ (reference sequence). CDR3 sequence reads: CASSSTGLVKNIQYF. Here the CDR3 DNA reads TGTGCCAGCAGCTCGACAGGGTTGGTCAAAAACATTCAGTACTTC.

This rearrangement joins TRBV18 to TRBJ1-3; D is undetermined. The CDR3 contains 15 residues. Germline values: CDR1 KGHSH, CDR2 LQKENI. The V end was cut by 3 bases, the J end by 0 bases, with 9 bases between. The CDR3 bases are TGTGCCAGCTCACCCCAATACAGCTCTGGAAACACCATATATTTT. It codes for CASSPQYSSGNTIYF. Full variable domain (rest looked up from reference TRBV18 and TRBJ1-3): NAGVMQNPRHLVRRRGQEARLRCSPMKGHSHVYWYRQLPEEGLKFMVYLQKENIIDESGMPKERFSAEFPKEGPSILRIQQVVRGDSAAYFCASSPQYSSGNTIYFGEGSWLTVV.

The J gene is TRBJ2-3, the V gene TRBV5-8, with unresolved D. Germline values: CDR1 SGHTS, CDR2 YDEGEE. Trimming pared 9 bases from V and 4 bases from J, leaving 18 bases between. The CDR3 covers 14 residues. This CDR3 is CAKSTGQRADTQYF. DNA of the CDR3: TGTGCCAAATCAACGGGTCAAAGGGCAGATACGCAGTATTTT.

This clonotype was picked up a small number of times. The V and J genes are TRBV5-6 and TRBJ2-5; TRBD1 is a possible D gene (7 bases). Germline V gives CDR1 SGHDT, CDR2 YYEEEE. V lost 0 bases to trimming and J lost 4 bases, with 13 bases between them. The CDR3 is 15 residues long. The CDR3 sequence: CASSLVFRGAETQYF. The DNA of the CDR3 is TGTGCCAGCAGCTTGGTTTTCAGGGGGGCAGAGACCCAGTACTTC.

The chain combines TRBV27 with TRBJ2-2; D is possibly TRBD1 (5 bases). The germline CDR1 and CDR2 sequences are MNHEY and SMNVEV (reference sequence). This CDR3 is built from 15 residues. V gave up 3 bases and J gave up 5 bases, with 13 bases separating them. CDR3 loop: CASSFFQRQTGELFF. In DNA, the CDR3 is TGTGCCAGCAGTTTCTTCCAGAGACAGACCGGGGAGCTGTTTTTT.

The chain recombines TRBV28 with TRBJ2-7, with D perhaps assigned TRBD1 or TRBD2 (6 bases each). Germline CDR1 reads MDHEN; CDR2 reads SYDVKM. This CDR3 is 14 amino acids long. Trimming shortened V by 10 bases and J by 3 bases, and 19 bases separated the two germline ends. The CDR3 region is CATAGGHMYYEQYF. The CDR3 nucleotides read TGTGCCACGGCCGGGGGCCATATGTACTACGAGCAGTACTTC.

This clonotype occurred a few times. J is TRBJ2-6 and V is TRBV20-1; D perhaps matches TRBD1 (6 bases). The CDR3 runs to 17 residues. The ends were cut back, 1 base at V and 1 base at J, with 14 bases in the middle. Germline CDR1 is DFQATT and CDR2 is SNEGSKA (reference sequence). The CDR3 bases are TGCAGTGCTAGAGCGGGACATCTACAGTCTGGGGCCAACGTCCTGACTTTC. This sequence encodes CSARAGHLQSGANVLTF.

This clonotype showed up many times. The V call is TRBV5-1, the J call TRBJ2-7, with D unclear. CDR1 SGHRS and CDR2 YFSETQ come from the germline V gene. This CDR3 is 15 amino acids long. V lost 0 bases and J lost 3, with 13 bases in between. CDR3 sequence: CASSLGGQALYEQYF. The CDR3 DNA reads as TGCGCCAGCAGCTTGGGCGGTCAGGCCCTCTACGAGCAGTACTTC.

The chain has TRBV7-9 and TRBJ2-1; D unclear. Trimming removed 4 bases from V and 8 bases from J, with 12 bases in between. Germline lookup yields CDR1 SEHNR and CDR2 FQNEAQ (reference sequence). The CDR3 covers 13 residues. In nucleotides, the CDR3 is TGTGCCAGCAGCTCACTTGACTGGGATGAGCAGTTCTTC. Translation: CASSSLDWDEQFF.

This chain joins TRBV29-1 and TRBJ2-1; TRBD1 is a possible D gene (5 bases). The germline CDR1 and CDR2 sequences are SQVTM and ANQGSEA. This CDR3 is 12 amino acids long. V lost 1 base and J 9 bases, leaving 10 bases between the germline ends. DNA for the CDR3: TGCAGCGTTGAAGGGGCAGGGCGTGAGCAGTTCTTC. Translation: CSVEGAGREQFF.

The chain joins TRBV4-2 to TRBJ1-1, with D perhaps matching TRBD1 (5 bases). Germline-derived CDR1 and CDR2 are LGHNA and YNFKEQ. This CDR3 comprises 17 residues. V was clipped by 0 bases and J by 4 bases, with 18 bases between them. The CDR3 bases are TGTGCCAGCAGCCAAGAAAGAGGACACGGTCCGGGCACTGAAGCTTTCTTT. The encoded protein is CASSQERGHGPGTEAFF.

The chain recombines TRBV2 with TRBJ2-6; the D call may be TRBD1 or TRBD2 (5 bases each). The germline V and J ends were trimmed by 0 bases and 2 bases, with 8 bases remaining between them. Germline lookup yields CDR1 SNHLY and CDR2 FYNNEI. There are 16 residues in the CDR3. Here the CDR3 reads CASSEARGAGANVLTF. The CDR3 DNA sequence: TGTGCCAGCAGTGAAGCAAGAGGGGCTGGGGCCAACGTCCTGACTTTC.

This clonotype was seen more than once but under ten times. Written as DNA, the CDR3 is TGCAGTGCTCTCCGGGGGGGCCAAGAGACCCAGTACTTC. Encoded protein: CSALRGGQETQYF. The V gene is TRBV20-1, the J gene TRBJ2-5; 8 bases line up with TRBD2. CDR3 length equals 13 residues. Per the germline V gene, CDR1 is DFQATT and CDR2 is SNEGSKA (reference sequence). The V and J ends lost 5 bases and 1 base, in that order; junction bases with no gene match: 3.

The rearrangement uses TRBV10-3 and TRBJ2-5, with TRBD1 as a possible D gene (5 bases). The CDR3 has 13 amino acids. The germline CDR1 and CDR2 sequences are ENHRY and SYGVKD. Trimming left V 6 bases short and J 3 bases short, with 11 bases between. CDR3 residues: CAIRSGWEETQYF. For the CDR3, the DNA is TGTGCCATCAGGTCAGGGTGGGAAGAGACCCAGTACTTC.